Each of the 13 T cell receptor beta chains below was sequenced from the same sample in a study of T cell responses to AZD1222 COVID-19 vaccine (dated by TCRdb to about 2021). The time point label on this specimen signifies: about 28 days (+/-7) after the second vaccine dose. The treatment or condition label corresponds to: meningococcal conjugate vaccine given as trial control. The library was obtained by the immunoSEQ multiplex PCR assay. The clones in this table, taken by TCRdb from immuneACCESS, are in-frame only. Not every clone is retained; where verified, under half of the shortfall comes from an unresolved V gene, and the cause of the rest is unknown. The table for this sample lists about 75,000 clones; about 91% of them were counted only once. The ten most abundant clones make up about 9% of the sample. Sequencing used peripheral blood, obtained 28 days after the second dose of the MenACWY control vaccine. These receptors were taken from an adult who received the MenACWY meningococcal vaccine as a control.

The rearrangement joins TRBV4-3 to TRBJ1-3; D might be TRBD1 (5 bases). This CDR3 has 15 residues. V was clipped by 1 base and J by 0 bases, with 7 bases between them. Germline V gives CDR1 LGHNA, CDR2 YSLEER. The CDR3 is CASSQGQNSGNTIYF. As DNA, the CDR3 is TGCGCCAGCAGCCAAGGACAGAACTCTGGAAACACCATATATTTT.

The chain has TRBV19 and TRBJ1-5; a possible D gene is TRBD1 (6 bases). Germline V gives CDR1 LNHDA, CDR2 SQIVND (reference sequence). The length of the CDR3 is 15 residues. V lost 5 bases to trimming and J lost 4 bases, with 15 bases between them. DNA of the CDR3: TGTGCCAGTAGTCGACTCACAGGGCAAAATCAGCCCCAGCATTTT. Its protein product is CASSRLTGQNQPQHF.

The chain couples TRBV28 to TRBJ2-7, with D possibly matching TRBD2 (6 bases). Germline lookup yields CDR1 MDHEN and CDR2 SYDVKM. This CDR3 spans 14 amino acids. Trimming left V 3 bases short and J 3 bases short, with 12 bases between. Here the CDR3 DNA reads TGTGCCAGCAGTTTGGCGGGGAACGTCTACGAGCAGTACTTC. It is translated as CASSLAGNVYEQYF.

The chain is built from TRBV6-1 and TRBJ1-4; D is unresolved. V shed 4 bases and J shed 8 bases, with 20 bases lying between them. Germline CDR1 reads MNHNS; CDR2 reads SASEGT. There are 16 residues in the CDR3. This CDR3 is CASSVFLGLSDEKLFF. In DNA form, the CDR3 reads TGTGCCAGCAGTGTCTTTCTAGGGTTATCGGACGAAAAACTGTTTTTT.

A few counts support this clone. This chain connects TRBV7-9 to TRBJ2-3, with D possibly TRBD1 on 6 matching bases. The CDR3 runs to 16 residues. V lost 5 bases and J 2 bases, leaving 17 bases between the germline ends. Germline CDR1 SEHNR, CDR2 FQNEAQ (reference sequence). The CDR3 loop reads CASSLGQMVVTDTQYF. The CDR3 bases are TGTGCCAGCAGCCTCGGACAGATGGTCGTCACAGATACGCAGTATTTT.

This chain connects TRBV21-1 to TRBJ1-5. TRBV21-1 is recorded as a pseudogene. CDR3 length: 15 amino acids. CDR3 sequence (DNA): TGTGCCAGCAGCAATAGGGTCATAATGGATCAGCCCCAGCATTTT. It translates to CASSNRVIMDQPQHF.

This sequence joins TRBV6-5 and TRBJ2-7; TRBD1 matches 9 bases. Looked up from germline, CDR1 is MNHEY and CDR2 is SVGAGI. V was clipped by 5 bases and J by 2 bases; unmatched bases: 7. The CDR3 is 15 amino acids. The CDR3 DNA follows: TGTGCCAGCAGTAGGGACAGGGAGGGAACCTACGAGCAGTACTTC. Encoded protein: CASSRDREGTYEQYF.

CDR3 DNA sequence: TGTGCCAGCAGACAGGCCAGCGGGGAGCTGTTTTTT. It codes for CASRQASGELFF. V is TRBV11-2 and J is TRBJ2-2; D may be TRBD1 (5 bases). Trimming took 6 bases from V and 7 from J, leaving 9 bases between them. The CDR3 consists of 12 residues. Germline V CDR1 and CDR2: SGHAT, FQNNGV.

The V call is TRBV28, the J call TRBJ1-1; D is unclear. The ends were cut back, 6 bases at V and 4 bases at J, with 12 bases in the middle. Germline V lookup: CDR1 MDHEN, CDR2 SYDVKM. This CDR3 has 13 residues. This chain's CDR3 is CASSLSTVTEAFF. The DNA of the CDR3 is TGTGCCAGCAGCCTGTCAACGGTCACTGAAGCTTTCTTT.

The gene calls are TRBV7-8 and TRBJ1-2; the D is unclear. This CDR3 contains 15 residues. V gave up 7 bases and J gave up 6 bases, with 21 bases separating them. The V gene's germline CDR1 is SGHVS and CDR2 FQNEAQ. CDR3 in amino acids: CASKKTTDSGHGYTF. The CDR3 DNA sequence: TGTGCCAGCAAGAAGACCACGGACTCAGGACATGGCTACACCTTC.

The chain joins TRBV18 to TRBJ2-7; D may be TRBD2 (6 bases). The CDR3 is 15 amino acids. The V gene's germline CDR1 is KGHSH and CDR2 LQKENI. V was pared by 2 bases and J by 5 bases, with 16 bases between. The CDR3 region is CASSPGSGVIDEQYF. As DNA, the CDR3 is TGTGCCAGCTCACCAGGTTCGGGGGTCATCGACGAGCAGTACTTC.

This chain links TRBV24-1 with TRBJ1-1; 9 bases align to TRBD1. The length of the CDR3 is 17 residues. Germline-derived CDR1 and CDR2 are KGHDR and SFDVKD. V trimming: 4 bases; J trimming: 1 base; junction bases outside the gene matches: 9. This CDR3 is CATSDPRRTGENTEAFF. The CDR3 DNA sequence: TGTGCCACCAGTGACCCTCGGAGGACAGGGGAGAACACTGAAGCTTTCTTT.

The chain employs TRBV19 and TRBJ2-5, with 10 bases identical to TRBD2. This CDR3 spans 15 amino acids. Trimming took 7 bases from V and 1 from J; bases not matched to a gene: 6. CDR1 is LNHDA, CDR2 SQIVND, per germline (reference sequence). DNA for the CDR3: TGTGCCAGTACTCCTAGCGGGGGATTCCAAGAGACCCAGTACTTC. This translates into CASTPSGGFQETQYF.